One sample yielded the 19 T cell receptor beta chains listed below, sequenced in a study of tumor-infiltrating lymphocytes in primary liver carcinoma. From 400 to 550 ng total RNA, TCR beta cDNA was generated with a primer in the constant region. Employing slightly modified ARM-PCR, three nested multiplex PCR rounds were run, and these gave rise to the TCR beta libraries. In the first two PCR rounds, TRBV1-TRBV30 forward primers were paired with a C-beta reverse primer, and each round lasted about 9 cycles. TCRdb re-derived calls from the multiplex PCR reads in MiXCR, one entry per CDR3 protein. This table holds roughly 330,000 distinct CDR3 sequences, less than 70% found once. Unsorted whole blood supplied the blood RNA, and germline DNA was isolated too. The specimen sequenced was peripheral blood. The receptors derive from a man aged 35-49 years with primary liver carcinoma and hepatitis B virus infection.

To note about this clonotype: This may come from a read error, since a much larger clone is one base off. This chain joins TRBV6-5 and TRBJ2-2, with TRBD1 matching over 7 bases. Per germline, CDR1 MNHEY and CDR2 SVGAGI. The V and J ends lost 2 bases and 7 bases, in that order; junction bases with no gene match: 7. This CDR3 has 15 amino acids. CDR3 sequence reads: CASSYVGQSSGELFF. DNA of the CDR3: TGTGCCAGCAGTTACGTGGGACAGTCCAGCGGGGAGCTGTTTTTT.

A remark on this clonotype: Germline and junction disagree at one end, which may indicate a read error. J is TRBJ2-3 and V is TRBV4-1, with 7 bases that match TRBD2. Germline V gene lookup returns CDR1 MGHRA and CDR2 YSYEKL. The CDR3 contains 18 residues. CDR3 nucleotide sequence: TGCGCCAGCAGCCCCCTCGGTACTAGCGAGAGGCCAGCCGATATGCAGTATTTT. Residues: CASSPLGTSERPADMQYF.

Only one count was recorded for this clonotype. Possible read error: a much larger clone is one base away. J is TRBJ1-1 and V is TRBV6-5; TRBD1 aligns across 7 bases. The V gene end was trimmed by 6 bases and the J gene end by 5 bases; junction bases not matched to a gene: 6. This CDR3 is 13 amino acids long. Germline V lookup: CDR1 MNHEY, CDR2 SVGAGI. The CDR3 DNA is TGTGCCAGCAGCATCTGGACAGGAACTGAAGCTTTCTTT. Translating it yields CASSIWTGTEAFF.

In regard to this clonotype: Here the CDR3 omits its conserved ending phenylalanine or tryptophan, so a read error is the likely source. The limits of the CDR3 on the DNA are not certain, so only TCRdb's listed CDR3 is given. The chain joins TRBV10-3 to TRBJ2-7; the table names TRBD1, a call not compared with the DNA. From germline, CDR1 is ENHRY and CDR2 SYGVKD. The CDR3 has 16 amino acids, counting both end residues. CDR3 amino acids: CAISESRTGTIYERYL.

The chain couples TRBV19 to TRBJ2-7; 11 bases are a match to TRBD2. This CDR3 region has 14 residues. Germline V lookup: CDR1 LNHDA, CDR2 SQIVND (reference sequence). Trimming at V came to 6 bases and at J to 3 bases, leaving 4 bases not matched to a gene. Written as DNA, the CDR3 is TGTGCCAGTAGGCCGGGACTAGCGGACTACGAGCAGTACTTC. This encodes CASRPGLADYEQYF.

This clonotype was counted at least ten times. V and J are TRBV6-6 and TRBJ2-7; TRBD2 might be the D (5 bases). Germline loops: CDR1 MNHNY, CDR2 SVGAGI (reference sequence). There are 15 residues in the CDR3. V was cut by 6 bases and J by 3 bases, with 18 bases left in between. The CDR3 sequence is CASSSLDISNYEQYF. DNA for the CDR3: TGTGCCAGCAGCTCACTAGATATAAGTAACTACGAGCAGTACTTC.

Turning to this clonotype: Given a much more abundant clone one base away, this may be a read error. The rearrangement uses TRBV12-3 or TRBV12-4 and TRBJ1-5, with TRBD1 matching 8 bases. Trimming removed 2 bases from V and 2 bases from J; junction bases left unmatched: 8. The CDR3 is 17 residues long. This chain's CDR3 is CASSLPFGQGGNQPQHF. CDR3 sequence (DNA): TGTGCCAGCAGTTTACCCTTCGGACAGGGCGGCAATCAGCCCCAGCATTTT.

On this clonotype itself: A single base separates this from a much larger clone, so it may be a read error. This chain's CDR3 is CASSGQGGRCGYTF. CDR3 in DNA: TGTGCCAGCAGTGGACAGGGTGGGCGATGTGGCTACACCTTC. The rearrangement links TRBV6-1 to TRBJ1-2; 7 bases agree with TRBD1. From germline, CDR1 is MNHNS and CDR2 SASEGT. This CDR3 spans 14 amino acids. V dropped 4 bases and J dropped 7; count of bases not matched to a gene: 9.

This clonotype was found many times. The chain combines TRBV4-2 with TRBJ2-1, with 8 bases matching TRBD2. Per the germline V gene, CDR1 is LGHNA and CDR2 is YNFKEQ. CDR3 length equals 15 residues. V was pared by 2 bases and J by 6 bases, with 6 bases of the junction left unmatched. The CDR3 loop reads CASSQSWTSSNEQFF. For the CDR3, the DNA is TGTGCCAGCAGCCAATCCTGGACTAGCAGCAATGAGCAGTTCTTC.

CDR3 residues: CASSYSWISVQGNEKLFF. The CDR3 coding sequence is TGTGCCAGCAGTTACTCGTGGATTTCTGTTCAAGGCAATGAAAAACTGTTTTTT. The chain carries TRBV6-5 and TRBJ1-4; D remains ambiguous. This CDR3 spans 18 amino acids. Per the germline V gene, CDR1 is MNHEY and CDR2 is SVGAGI. V lost 0 bases to trimming and J lost 5 bases, with 19 bases between them.

Comment on this clonotype: This may stem from a read error, because a much larger clone lies one nucleotide away. The chain uses TRBV12-3 or TRBV12-4 and TRBJ1-2, with D maybe TRBD1 (5 bases). With 3 bases removed from V and 0 bases from J, the gap between germline ends came to 11 bases. The CDR3 extends over 15 amino acids. In DNA, the CDR3 is TGTGCCAGCAGTTTTGGGGGGACCACTAACTATGGCTACACCTTC. Translated, it gives CASSFGGTTNYGYTF.

This clonotype occurred once. Being one base from a much bigger clone, this may be a read error. The chain uses TRBV12-3 or TRBV12-4 and TRBJ1-2; the D gene is possibly TRBD1 (5 bases). There are 15 residues in the CDR3. CDR3 coding DNA: TGTGCCAGCAGCCACCCCTTGGGGGTTCACTATGGCCACACCTTC. It codes for CASSHPLGVHYGHTF.

The V and J genes are TRBV7-9 and TRBJ1-4; D is possibly TRBD1 (6 bases). This CDR3 spans 14 amino acids. CDR1 is SEHNR, CDR2 FQNEAQ, per germline (reference sequence). V dropped 6 bases and J dropped 5 bases, with 13 bases sitting between them. For the CDR3, the DNA is TGTGCCAGCAGATTGACAGGTGGCAATGAAAAACTGTTTTTT. Translation gives CASRLTGGNEKLFF.

Points on this clonotype: This may arise from a read error, as a much more abundant clone is one base away. The chain's CDR3 is CASSPMRQSTYEQYF. CDR3 nucleotide sequence: TGTGCCAGCAGCCCTATGCGACAGAGCACCTACGAGCAGTACTTC. The chain combines TRBV4-2 with TRBJ2-7, with a weak D call TRBD1 (5 bases). Per germline, CDR1 LGHNA and CDR2 YNFKEQ. The length of the CDR3 is 15 residues. V lost 4 bases and J lost 2, with 15 bases in between.

The count of this clonotype is one. The CDR3 does not close with the conserved phenylalanine or tryptophan, likely indicating a read error. The V call is TRBV6-1, the J call TRBJ2-7; 11 nucleotides line up with TRBD2. Per the germline V gene, CDR1 is MNHNS and CDR2 is SASEGT. The CDR3 is made up of 20 amino acids. The CDR3 is CASCEPLRGRLAGFIYEQYL. The CDR3 region has the DNA TGTGCCAGCTGTGAACCTCTTCGGGGACGACTAGCGGGATTCATCTACGAGCAGTACCTC.

The chain employs TRBV11-2 and TRBJ2-2; 8 positions match TRBD2. There are 15 residues in the CDR3. Per germline, CDR1 SGHAT and CDR2 FQNNGV. The CDR3, as DNA: TGTCCCGGCAGCTTAGACGCGGGAGGTACCGGGGAGCTGTTTTTT. Encoded protein: CPGSLDAGGTGELFF.

The CDR3 coding sequence is TGCGCCAGCAGTGAGCAGGCCTACGAACGGTACTTC. Its translation is CASSEQAYERYF. This sequence joins TRBV10-2 and TRBJ2-7; no reliable D call. Germline loops: CDR1 WSHSY, CDR2 SAAADI. CDR3 length: 12 residues. The ends were cut back, 2 bases at V and 12 bases at J, with 14 bases in the middle.

For this clonotype: Since a much larger clone is just one base distant, this may be a read error. This sequence joins TRBV6-1 and TRBJ2-2; TRBD2 might be the D (5 bases). The CDR3 has 12 amino acids. Looked up from germline, CDR1 is MNHNS and CDR2 is SASEGT. CDR3 sequence (DNA): TGTGCCAGCACCCCGAACACCGGGGAGCTGTATTTT. This sequence encodes CASTPNTGELYF.

This clonotype was seen many times. The gene calls are TRBV6-2 or TRBV6-3 and TRBJ2-5; weak D call: TRBD1 (5 bases). Germline V CDR1 and CDR2: MNHEY, SVGEGT. V was pared by 0 bases and J by 5 bases, with 7 bases between. CDR3 length equals 13 residues. The CDR3 region is CASSYSGRETQYF. The CDR3, as DNA: TGTGCCAGCAGTTACTCGGGGCGGGAGACCCAGTACTTC.